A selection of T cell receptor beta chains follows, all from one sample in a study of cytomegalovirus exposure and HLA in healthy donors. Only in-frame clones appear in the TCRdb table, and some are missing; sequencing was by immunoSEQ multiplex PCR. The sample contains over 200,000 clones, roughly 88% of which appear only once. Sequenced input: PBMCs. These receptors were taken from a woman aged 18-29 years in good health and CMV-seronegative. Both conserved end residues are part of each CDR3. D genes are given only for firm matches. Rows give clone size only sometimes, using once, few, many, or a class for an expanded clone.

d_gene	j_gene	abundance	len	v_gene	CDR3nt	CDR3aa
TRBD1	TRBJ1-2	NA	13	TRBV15	TGTGCCACTAAAAGGGGACAGGGCCATGGCTACACCTTC	CATKRGQGHGYTF
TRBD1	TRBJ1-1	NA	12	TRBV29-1	TGCAGCGCCGCAGGGACAGCCACTGAAGCTTTCTTT	CSAAGTATEAFF
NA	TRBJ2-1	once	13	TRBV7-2	TGTGCCACCCAGGGGTCACTTTCGTATGAGCAGTTCTTC	CATQGSLSYEQFF
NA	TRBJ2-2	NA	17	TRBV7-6	TGTGCCAGCAGCCCTGGCGACAGGTTCCTCATCACCGGGGAGCTGTTTTTT	CASSPGDRFLITGELFF
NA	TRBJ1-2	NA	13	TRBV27	TGTGCCAGCAGTTTATCGGCGAACAGGGGCTACACCTTC	CASSLSANRGYTF
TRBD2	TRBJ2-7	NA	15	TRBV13	TGTGCCAGCAGCTTCAGCAAAAAGGGCGGGGGGGTACTGTACTTC	CASSFSKKGGGVLYF
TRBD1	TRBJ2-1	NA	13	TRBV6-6	TGTGCCAGCAGTTACCGGACAGGCGATGAGCAGTTCTTC	CASSYRTGDEQFF
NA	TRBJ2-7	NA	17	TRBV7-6	TGTGCCAGCAGCTTAGCCCCGGGAACTTATCGCTCCTACGAGCAGTACTTC	CASSLAPGTYRSYEQYF
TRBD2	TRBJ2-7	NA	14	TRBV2	TGTGCCAGCAGGGTTAGCGGGAGGTTCAACGAGCAGTACTTC	CASRVSGRFNEQYF
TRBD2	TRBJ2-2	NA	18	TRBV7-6	TGTGCCAGCAGCTTACCCAACAGGACTAGCGGGAACACCGGGGAGCTGTTTTTT	CASSLPNRTSGNTGELFF
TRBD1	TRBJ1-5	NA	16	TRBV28	TGTGCCAGCAGTTTACGGGGACAGGGTCGCAATCAGCCCCAGCATTTT	CASSLRGQGRNQPQHF
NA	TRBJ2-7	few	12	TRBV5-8	TGTGCCAGCAGCTTGCAGGGGAACGAGCAGTACTTC	CASSLQGNEQYF
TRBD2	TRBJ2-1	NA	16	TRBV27	TGTGCCAGCAGTTCCGGACTAGCGGGGATGTACAATGAGCAGTTCTTC	CASSSGLAGMYNEQFF
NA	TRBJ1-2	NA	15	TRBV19	TGTGCCAGTCTCTTCCCCGGGAATCGGAACTATGGCTACACCTTC	CASLFPGNRNYGYTF
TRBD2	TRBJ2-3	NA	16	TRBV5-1	TGCGCCAGCAGCTTGGAGCCGGGGACTAGCCAAGATACGCAGTATTTT	CASSLEPGTSQDTQYF
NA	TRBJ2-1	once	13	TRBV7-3	TGTGCCAGCAGCCCTAGCGTTTACAATGAGCAGTTCTTC	CASSPSVYNEQFF
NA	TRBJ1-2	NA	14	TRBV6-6	TGTGCCAGCAGTTACGGAGCGGCTAACTATGGCTACACCTTC	CASSYGAANYGYTF
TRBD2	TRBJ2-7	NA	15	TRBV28	TGTGCCAGCAGTTCCCCCGGGACTAGCGGTTACGAGCAGTACTTC	CASSSPGTSGYEQYF
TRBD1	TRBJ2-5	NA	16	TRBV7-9	TGTGCCAGCAGCTCCTCCCCGGACAGGCGCAGGGAGACCCAGTACTTC	CASSSSPDRRRETQYF
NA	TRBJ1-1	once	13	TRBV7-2	TGTGCCAGCCGTTCCTTCGGAGGGACTGAAGCTTTCTTT	CASRSFGGTEAFF
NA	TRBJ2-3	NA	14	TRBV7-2	TGTGCCAGCAGCTTACAAGCCATCACAGATACGCAGTATTTT	CASSLQAITDTQYF
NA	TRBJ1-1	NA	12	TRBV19	TGTGCCAGTAGTCGAGGGTGGACTGAAGCTTTCTTT	CASSRGWTEAFF
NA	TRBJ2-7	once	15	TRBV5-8	TGTGCCAGCAGCTTGTGGGGGGAGCCGGCCTACGAGCAGTACTTC	CASSLWGEPAYEQYF
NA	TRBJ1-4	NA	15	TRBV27	TGTGCCAGCAGTTTAATGCCGCAGAGCGGTGAAAAACTGTTTTTT	CASSLMPQSGEKLFF
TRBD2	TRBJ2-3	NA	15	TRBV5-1	TGCGCCAGCAGCGGGACTAGCGTGGTAACAGATACGCAGTATTTT	CASSGTSVVTDTQYF
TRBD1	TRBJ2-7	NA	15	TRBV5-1	TGCGCCAGCAGCTTGGCAGTACAGGGGGCAACCGAGCAGTACTTC	CASSLAVQGATEQYF
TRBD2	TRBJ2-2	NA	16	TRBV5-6	TGTGCCAGCAGCAAAGGACTAGCGGCGAACACCGGGGAGCTGTTTTTT	CASSKGLAANTGELFF
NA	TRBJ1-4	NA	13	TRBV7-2	TGTGCCAGCAGCGGGGGGGTACTGGGGGAACTGTTTTTT	CASSGGVLGELFF
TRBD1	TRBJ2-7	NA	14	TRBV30	TGTGCCTGGAACTCCGGGACAGGGGCCTACGAGCAGTACTTC	CAWNSGTGAYEQYF
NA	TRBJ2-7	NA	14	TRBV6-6	TGTGCCAGCCGGGCGGGCGGGTTACGCTACGAGCAGTACTTC	CASRAGGLRYEQYF
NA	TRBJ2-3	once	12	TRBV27	TGTGCCAGCAGTTTATCGGAGGGAACGCAGTATTTT	CASSLSEGTQYF
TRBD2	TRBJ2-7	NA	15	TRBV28	TGTGCCAGCAGTTCGCGACTAGCGGGAGTATACGAGCAGTACTTC	CASSSRLAGVYEQYF
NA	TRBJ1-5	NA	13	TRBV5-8	TGTGCCAGCAGCTTGGAGCGCCTGCGGCCCCAGCATTTT	CASSLERLRPQHF
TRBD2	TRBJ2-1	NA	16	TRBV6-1	TGTGCCAGCAGTAAAGTTCTGGGACTAGCTATAGGTGAGCAGTTCTTC	CASSKVLGLAIGEQFF
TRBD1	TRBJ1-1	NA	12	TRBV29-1	TGCAGCGTCGACAGGGGCAACACTGAAGCTTTCTTT	CSVDRGNTEAFF